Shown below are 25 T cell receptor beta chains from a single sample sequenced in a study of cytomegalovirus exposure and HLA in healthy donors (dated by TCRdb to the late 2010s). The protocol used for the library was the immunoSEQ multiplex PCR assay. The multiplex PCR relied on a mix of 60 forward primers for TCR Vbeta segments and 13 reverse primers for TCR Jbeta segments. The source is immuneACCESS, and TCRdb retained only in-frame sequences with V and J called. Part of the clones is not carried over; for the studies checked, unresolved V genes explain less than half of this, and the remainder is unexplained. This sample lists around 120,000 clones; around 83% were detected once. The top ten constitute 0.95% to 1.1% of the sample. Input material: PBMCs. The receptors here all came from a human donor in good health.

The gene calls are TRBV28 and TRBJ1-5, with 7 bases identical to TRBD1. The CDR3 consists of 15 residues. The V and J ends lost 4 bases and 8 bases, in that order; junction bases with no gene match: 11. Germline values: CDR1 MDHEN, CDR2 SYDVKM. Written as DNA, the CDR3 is TGTGCCAGCAGTTCGGGGGACAGCCAGGCGAAGCCCCAGCATTTT. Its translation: CASSSGDSQAKPQHF.

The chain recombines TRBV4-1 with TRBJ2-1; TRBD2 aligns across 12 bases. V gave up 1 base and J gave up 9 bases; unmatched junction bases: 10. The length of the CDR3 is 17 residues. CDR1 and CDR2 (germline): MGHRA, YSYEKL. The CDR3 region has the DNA TGCGCCAGCAGCCAAGGGGTCCCTAGCGGGGGGGAGCTTGAGCAGTTCTTC. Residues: CASSQGVPSGGELEQFF.

The CDR3 spells CASSRGDDQPQHF. Here the CDR3 DNA reads TGTGCCAGCAGCCGGGGGGACGATCAGCCCCAGCATTTT. The chain employs TRBV6-5 and TRBJ1-5; D is perhaps TRBD1 (5 bases). Germline CDR1 and CDR2: MNHEY and SVGAGI. V was shortened by 6 bases and J by 5 bases, with 11 bases between the two germline ends. The CDR3 consists of 13 residues.

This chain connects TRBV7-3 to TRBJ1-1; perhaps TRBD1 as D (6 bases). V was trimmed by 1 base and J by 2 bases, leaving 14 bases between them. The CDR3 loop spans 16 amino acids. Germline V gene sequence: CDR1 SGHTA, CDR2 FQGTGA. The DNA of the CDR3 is TGTGCCAGCAGCTTAAGACCAGGGACACCAAACACTGAAGCTTTCTTT. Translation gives CASSLRPGTPNTEAFF.

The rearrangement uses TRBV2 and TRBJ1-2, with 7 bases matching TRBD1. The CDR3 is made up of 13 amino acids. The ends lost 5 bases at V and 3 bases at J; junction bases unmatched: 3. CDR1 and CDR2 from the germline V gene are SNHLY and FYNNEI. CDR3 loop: CASSQGGDYGYTF. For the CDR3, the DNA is TGTGCCAGCAGTCAGGGGGGTGACTATGGCTACACCTTC.

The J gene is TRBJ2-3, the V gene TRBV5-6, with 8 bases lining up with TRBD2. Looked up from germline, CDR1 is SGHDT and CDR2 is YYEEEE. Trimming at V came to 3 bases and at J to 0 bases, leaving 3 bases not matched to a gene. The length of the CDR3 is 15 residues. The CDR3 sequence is CASSSRGGSTDTQYF. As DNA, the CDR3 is TGTGCCAGCAGCTCACGGGGGGGAAGCACAGATACGCAGTATTTT.

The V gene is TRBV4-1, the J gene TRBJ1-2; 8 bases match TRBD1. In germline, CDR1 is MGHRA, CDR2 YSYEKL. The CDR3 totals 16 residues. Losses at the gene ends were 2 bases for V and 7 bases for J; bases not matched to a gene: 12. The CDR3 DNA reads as TGCGCCAGCAGCCAATCGAGGAACAGGGGGACACTTGGCTACACCTTC. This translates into CASSQSRNRGTLGYTF.

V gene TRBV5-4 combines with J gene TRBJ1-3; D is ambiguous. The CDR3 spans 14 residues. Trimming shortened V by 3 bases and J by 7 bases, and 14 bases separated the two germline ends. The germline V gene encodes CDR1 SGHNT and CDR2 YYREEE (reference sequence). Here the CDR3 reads CASSSDLWSNTIYF. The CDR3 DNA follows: TGTGCCAGCAGCTCAGACCTCTGGAGTAACACCATATATTTT.

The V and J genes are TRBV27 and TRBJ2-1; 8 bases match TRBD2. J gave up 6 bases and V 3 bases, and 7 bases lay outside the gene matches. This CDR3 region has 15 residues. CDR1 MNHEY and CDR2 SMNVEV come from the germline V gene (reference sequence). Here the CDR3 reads CASSLAGGLFNEQFF. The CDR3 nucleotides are TGTGCCAGCAGTTTGGCGGGGGGCCTCTTCAATGAGCAGTTCTTC.

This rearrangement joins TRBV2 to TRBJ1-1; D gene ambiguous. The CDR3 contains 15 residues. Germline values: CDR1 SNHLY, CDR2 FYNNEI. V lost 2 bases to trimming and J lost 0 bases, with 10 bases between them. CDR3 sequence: CASSEPDSLNTEAFF. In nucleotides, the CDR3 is TGTGCCAGCAGTGAACCTGACTCGTTGAACACTGAAGCTTTCTTT.

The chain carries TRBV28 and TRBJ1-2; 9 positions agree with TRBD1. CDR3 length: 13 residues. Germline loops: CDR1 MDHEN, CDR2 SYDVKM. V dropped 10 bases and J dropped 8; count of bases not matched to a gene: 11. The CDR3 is CATGTGLFYGYTF. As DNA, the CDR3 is TGTGCCACGGGGACAGGGTTATTCTACGGCTACACCTTC.

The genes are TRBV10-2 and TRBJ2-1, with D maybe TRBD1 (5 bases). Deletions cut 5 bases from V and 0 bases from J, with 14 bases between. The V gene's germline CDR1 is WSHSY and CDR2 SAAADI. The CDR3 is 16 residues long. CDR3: CASSSRQFNSYNEQFF. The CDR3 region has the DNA TGCGCCAGCAGTAGCCGACAGTTTAACTCCTACAATGAGCAGTTCTTC.

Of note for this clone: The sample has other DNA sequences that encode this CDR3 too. The CDR3 reads CASSPPTGSYEQYF. CDR3 nucleotides: TGTGCCAGCTCACCACCGACAGGGTCCTACGAGCAGTACTTC. The V gene is TRBV18, the J gene TRBJ2-7; 7 bases align to TRBD1. Per the germline V gene, CDR1 is KGHSH and CDR2 is LQKENI. V shed 0 bases and J 1 base; nucleotides not matched to a gene: 0. The CDR3 sequence is 14 residues long.

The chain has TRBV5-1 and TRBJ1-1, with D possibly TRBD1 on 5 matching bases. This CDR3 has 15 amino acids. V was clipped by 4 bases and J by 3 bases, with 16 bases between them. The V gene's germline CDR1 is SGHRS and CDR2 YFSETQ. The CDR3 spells CASSQDSRRYTEAFF. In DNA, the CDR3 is TGCGCCAGCAGCCAAGACAGTCGAAGGTACACTGAAGCTTTCTTT. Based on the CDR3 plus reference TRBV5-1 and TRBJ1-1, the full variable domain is KAGVTQTPRYLIKTRGQQVTLSCSPISGHRSVSWYQQTPGQGLQFLFEYFSETQRNKGNFPGRFSGRQFSNSRSEMNVSTLELGDSALYLCASSQDSRRYTEAFFGQGTRLTVV.

The CDR3 DNA reads as TGTGCCAGCAGCCAATTGTGGGACACAACGAACACCGGGGAGCTGTTTTTT. It is translated as CASSQLWDTTNTGELFF. The chain links TRBV4-2 to TRBJ2-2, with D possibly being TRBD1 (6 bases). Germline V gives CDR1 LGHNA, CDR2 YNFKEQ. CDR3 length: 17 amino acids. V gave up 2 bases and J gave up 0 bases, with 13 bases separating them.

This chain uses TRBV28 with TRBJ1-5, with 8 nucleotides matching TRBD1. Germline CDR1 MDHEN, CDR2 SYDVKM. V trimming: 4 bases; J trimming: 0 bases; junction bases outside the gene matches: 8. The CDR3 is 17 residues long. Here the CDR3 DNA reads TGTGCCAGCAGTTGGTTAAGGACAGGGTCTAGCAATCAGCCCCAGCATTTT. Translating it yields CASSWLRTGSSNQPQHF. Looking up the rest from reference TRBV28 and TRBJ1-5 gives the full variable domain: DVKVTQSSRYLVKRTGEKVFLECVQDMDHENMFWYRQDPGLGLRLIYFSYDVKMKEKGDIPEGYSVSREKKERFSLILESASTNQTSMYLCASSWLRTGSSNQPQHFGDGTRLSIL.

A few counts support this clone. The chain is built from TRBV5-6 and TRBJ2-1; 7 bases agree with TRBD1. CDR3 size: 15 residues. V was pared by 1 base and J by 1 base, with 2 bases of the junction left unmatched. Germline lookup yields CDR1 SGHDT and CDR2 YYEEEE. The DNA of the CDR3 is TGTGCCAGCAGCTTGAGGGGACAGTCCTACAATGAGCAGTTCTTC. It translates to CASSLRGQSYNEQFF.

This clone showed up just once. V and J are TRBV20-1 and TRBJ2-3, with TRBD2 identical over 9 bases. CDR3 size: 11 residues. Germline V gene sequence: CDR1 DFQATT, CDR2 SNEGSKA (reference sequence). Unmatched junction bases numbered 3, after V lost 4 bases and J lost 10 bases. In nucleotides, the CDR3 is TGCAGTGCTACTTTAGCGGGGGCGCAGTATTTT. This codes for CSATLAGAQYF.

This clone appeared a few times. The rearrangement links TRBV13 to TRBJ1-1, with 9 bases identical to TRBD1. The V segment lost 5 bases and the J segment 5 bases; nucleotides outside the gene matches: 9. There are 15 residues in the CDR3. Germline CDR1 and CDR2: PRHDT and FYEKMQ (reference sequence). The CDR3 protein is CASSRRGQGSTEAFF. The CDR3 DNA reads TGTGCCAGCAGCAGGCGTGGACAGGGGAGTACTGAAGCTTTCTTT.

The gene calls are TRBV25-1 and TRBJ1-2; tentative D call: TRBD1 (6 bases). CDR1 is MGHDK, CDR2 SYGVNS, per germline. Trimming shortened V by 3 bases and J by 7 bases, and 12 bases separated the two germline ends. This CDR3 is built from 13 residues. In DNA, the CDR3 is TGTGCCAGCAGTGACACAGGGTCCATTGGCTACACCTTC. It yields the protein CASSDTGSIGYTF.

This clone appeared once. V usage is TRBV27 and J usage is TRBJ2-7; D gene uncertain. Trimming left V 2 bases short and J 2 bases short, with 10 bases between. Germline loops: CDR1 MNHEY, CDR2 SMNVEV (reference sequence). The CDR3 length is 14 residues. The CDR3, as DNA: TGTGCCAGCAGTTTAGGGCCGGTTGCCTACGAGCAGTACTTC. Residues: CASSLGPVAYEQYF.

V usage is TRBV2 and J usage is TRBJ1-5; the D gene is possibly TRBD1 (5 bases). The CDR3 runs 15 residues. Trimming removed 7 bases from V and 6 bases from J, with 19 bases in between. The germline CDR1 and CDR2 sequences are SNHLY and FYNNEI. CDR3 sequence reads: CASNPERAGTQPQHF. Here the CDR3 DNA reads TGTGCCAGCAACCCGGAGCGGGCGGGGACTCAGCCCCAGCATTTT.

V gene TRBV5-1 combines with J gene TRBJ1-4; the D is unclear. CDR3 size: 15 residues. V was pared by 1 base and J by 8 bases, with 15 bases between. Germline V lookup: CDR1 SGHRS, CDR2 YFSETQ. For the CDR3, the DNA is TGCGCCAGCAGCTTGTTAAGGAGGGAGGACGAAAAACTGTTTTTT. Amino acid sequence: CASSLLRREDEKLFF.

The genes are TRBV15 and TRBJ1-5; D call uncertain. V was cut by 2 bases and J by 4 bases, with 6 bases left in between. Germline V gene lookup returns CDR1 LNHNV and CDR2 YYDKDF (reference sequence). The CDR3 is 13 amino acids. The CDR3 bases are TGTGCCACCAGCAGAACGGGAAATCAGCCCCAGCATTTT. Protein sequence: CATSRTGNQPQHF.

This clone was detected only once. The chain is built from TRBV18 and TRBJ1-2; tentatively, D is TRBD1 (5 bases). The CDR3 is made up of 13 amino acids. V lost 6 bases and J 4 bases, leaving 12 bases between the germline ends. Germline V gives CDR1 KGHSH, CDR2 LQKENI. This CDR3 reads CASSLQGGYGYTF. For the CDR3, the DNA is TGTGCCAGCTCGCTTCAGGGTGGCTATGGCTACACCTTC.